A single sample gave rise to the 18 T cell receptor beta chains below, sequenced in a study of shared clonotypes between healthy human individuals. Assay used: immunoSEQ multiplex PCR; TCRdb lists only in-frame clones, some missing. Of over a million clones listed, around 82% are singletons. Material for sequencing was memory CD4+ T cells from PBMCs. Subset here: CD45RA-negative fraction. These receptor sequences come from a man younger than 30 in good health. Some clones in this sample may be carry-over from other donors' samples.

This chain connects TRBV5-1 to TRBJ2-3, with 7 bases fitting TRBD2. Looked up from germline, CDR1 is SGHRS and CDR2 is YFSETQ. After removal of 4 bases from V and 2 bases from J, the junction contained 7 bases not matched to a gene. The CDR3 consists of 15 residues. The DNA for the CDR3 is TGCGCCAGCAGCCTACTAGCGCCACCCACAGATACGCAGTATTTT. It encodes CASSLLAPPTDTQYF.

CDR3 loop: CASSLGMWADQPQHF. Here the CDR3 DNA reads TGTGCCAGCAGTTTAGGGATGTGGGCTGATCAGCCCCAGCATTTT. V and J are TRBV27 and TRBJ1-5; D call uncertain. Germline V gene sequence: CDR1 MNHEY, CDR2 SMNVEV (reference sequence). V lost 2 bases and J lost 5, with 13 bases in between. CDR3 size: 15 residues.

J is TRBJ1-1 and V is TRBV10-3, with D perhaps TRBD1 (6 bases). V was shortened by 7 bases and J by 1 base, with 10 bases between the two germline ends. The V gene's germline CDR1 is ENHRY and CDR2 SYGVKD. CDR3 length equals 13 residues. CDR3 sequence: CAIMRGANTEAFF. CDR3 sequence (DNA): TGTGCCATCATGCGGGGGGCGAACACTGAAGCTTTCTTT.

This chain links TRBV28 with TRBJ1-2; D is unresolved. CDR3 length: 14 amino acids. Trimming pared 5 bases from V and 4 bases from J, leaving 14 bases between. CDR1 and CDR2 from the germline V gene are MDHEN and SYDVKM. Here the CDR3 DNA reads TGTGCCAGCAGTGCAGGCCGGCGAAGCTATGGCTACACCTTC. This encodes CASSAGRRSYGYTF.

This chain joins TRBV19 and TRBJ1-3; D unresolved. The CDR3 runs 13 residues. Germline CDR1 is LNHDA and CDR2 is SQIVND (reference sequence). Trimming shortened V by 8 bases and J by 0 bases, and 8 bases separated the two germline ends. In DNA, the CDR3 is TGTGCCAGTGAATCAATCTCTGGAAACACCATATATTTT. The encoded protein is CASESISGNTIYF. Full variable domain (remainder filled in from reference TRBV19 and TRBJ1-3): DGGITQSPKYLFRKEGQNVTLSCEQNLNHDAMYWYRQDPGQGLRLIYYSQIVNDFQKGDIAEGYSVSREKKESFPLTVTSAQKNPTAFYLCASESISGNTIYFGEGSWLTVV.

V gene TRBV11-3 combines with J gene TRBJ2-7; D is ambiguous. The germline gives CDR1 SGHNT, CDR2 YENEEA. The CDR3 runs to 13 residues. Trimming took 0 bases from V and 3 from J, leaving 6 bases between them. The CDR3 loop is CASSLDPDYEQYF. CDR3 DNA: TGTGCCAGCAGCTTAGATCCGGACTACGAGCAGTACTTC.

This chain links TRBV29-1 with TRBJ1-1; 8 bases align to TRBD1. Germline CDR1 and CDR2: SQVTM and ANQGSEA. With V trimmed by 6 bases and J by 1 base, 4 bases remained unmatched. This CDR3 is built from 13 residues. The CDR3 region has the DNA TGCAGCGTACCGGGGACAGGGAACACTGAAGCTTTCTTT. This sequence encodes CSVPGTGNTEAFF.

The J gene is TRBJ2-5, the V gene TRBV10-1; 7 bases match TRBD1. This CDR3 has 13 residues. Per the germline V gene, CDR1 is WNHNN and CDR2 is SYGVQD (reference sequence). J lost 5 bases, V lost 8 bases, and 8 bases had no gene match. The CDR3 sequence is CASDRVSVETQYF. DNA for the CDR3: TGCGCCAGCGACAGGGTTAGTGTGGAGACCCAGTACTTC.

This chain joins TRBV2 and TRBJ1-5; perhaps TRBD1 as D (6 bases). The germline V gene has CDR1 SNHLY and CDR2 FYNNEI. The V gene lost 6 bases and the J gene lost 7 bases, with 19 bases spanning the gap. There are 15 residues in the CDR3. CDR3 in DNA: TGTGCCAGCAGGGGGGGCCACCCAGATGGACAGCCCCAGCATTTT. Amino acids: CASRGGHPDGQPQHF.

This chain's CDR3 is CASSLVLESVGPTTGELFF. The CDR3 DNA follows: TGTGCCAGCAGCTTAGTCTTGGAGAGTGTCGGGCCCACAACCGGGGAGCTGTTTTTT. This chain connects TRBV7-9 to TRBJ2-2, with D hard to call. V lost 1 base to trimming and J lost 5 bases, with 23 bases between them. Germline V gene data show CDR1 as SEHNR and CDR2 as FQNEAQ (reference sequence). This CDR3 has 19 residues.

Worth noting for this clone: A much bigger clone sits one base away, suggesting this may be a read error. The same CDR3 can be traced to other DNA sequences in this sample. The chain has TRBV6-5 and TRBJ2-7; D uncertain. V was pared by 4 bases and J by 3 bases, with 4 bases between. This CDR3 region has 11 residues. Germline lookup yields CDR1 MNHEY and CDR2 SVGAGI. CDR3 protein: CASSSNYEQYF. CDR3 in DNA: TGTGCCAGCAGTTCCAACTACGAGCAGTACTTC.

Concerning this clone itself: It is likely a read error: a sequence one base away is far more abundant. This chain joins TRBV11-2 and TRBJ2-7; 11 bases align to TRBD1. V lost 3 bases, J lost 6 bases, and 4 bases stayed unmatched. The length of the CDR3 is 14 residues. Germline CDR1 reads SGHAT; CDR2 reads FQNNGV. The CDR3 spells CASSFPDRGREQYF. Written as DNA, the CDR3 is TGTGCCAGCAGCTTCCCGGACAGGGGGCGCGAGCAGTACTTC.

The rearrangement links TRBV19 to TRBJ2-7; TRBD1 matches 8 bases. The CDR3 covers 13 residues. With 8 bases clipped from V and 2 bases from J, the junction kept 5 bases outside the gene matches. The germline V gene has CDR1 LNHDA and CDR2 SQIVND (reference sequence). CDR3 bases: TGTGCCAGTGGGGGGACAGGTACCTACGAGCAGTACTTC. Protein sequence: CASGGTGTYEQYF. Looking up the rest from reference TRBV19 and TRBJ2-7 gives the full variable domain: DGGITQSPKYLFRKEGQNVTLSCEQNLNHDAMYWYRQDPGQGLRLIYYSQIVNDFQKGDIAEGYSVSREKKESFPLTVTSAQKNPTAFYLCASGGTGTYEQYFGPGTRLTVT.

The chain carries TRBV9 and TRBJ1-2; no reliable D call. CDR3 size: 15 residues. Deletions cut 0 bases from V and 2 bases from J, with 11 bases between. CDR1 SGDLS and CDR2 YYNGEE come from the germline V gene. CDR3 DNA: TGTGCCAGCAGCGTAGAGGCAGATATGAACTATGGCTACACCTTC. Translation gives CASSVEADMNYGYTF.

The J gene is TRBJ1-1, the V gene TRBV7-6, with D maybe TRBD1 (5 bases). CDR1 is SGHVS and CDR2 is FNYEAQ in the germline V gene. This CDR3 has 15 residues. Trimming pared 1 base from V and 6 bases from J, leaving 15 bases between. The chain's CDR3 is CASSLVYGGGAEAFF. CDR3 sequence (DNA): TGTGCCAGCAGCTTAGTGTACGGGGGTGGCGCTGAAGCTTTCTTT.

This chain connects TRBV7-9 to TRBJ2-3, with a possible D match to TRBD2 (5 bases). This CDR3 has 17 residues. The germline CDR1 and CDR2 sequences are SEHNR and FQNEAQ (reference sequence). Trimming stripped 1 base from V and 4 bases from J, with 18 bases between. This CDR3 is CASSLGRALTVPDTQYF. Written as DNA, the CDR3 is TGTGCCAGCAGCTTAGGGCGGGCGCTTACTGTCCCAGATACGCAGTATTTT.

V is TRBV7-9 and J is TRBJ2-1, with D maybe TRBD1 (5 bases). Germline CDR1 and CDR2: SEHNR and FQNEAQ (reference sequence). Trimming took 4 bases from V and 7 from J, leaving 14 bases between them. CDR3 length equals 14 residues. In nucleotides, the CDR3 is TGTGCCAGCAGCTCGGACATGGGCTATAATGAGCAGTTCTTC. Amino acid sequence: CASSSDMGYNEQFF.

The rearrangement links TRBV11-2 to TRBJ1-2; TRBD1 matches at 7 bases. The V and J ends lost 1 base and 5 bases, in that order; junction bases with no gene match: 7. Germline values: CDR1 SGHAT, CDR2 FQNNGV. This CDR3 has 15 amino acids. The CDR3 loop reads CASSLVSTGPYGYTF. Here the CDR3 DNA reads TGTGCCAGCAGCTTAGTGTCGACAGGGCCTTATGGCTACACCTTC. Combining the CDR3 with reference TRBV11-2 and TRBJ1-2 gives the whole variable domain EAGVAQSPRYKIIEKRQSVAFWCNPISGHATLYWYQQILGQGPKLLIQFQNNGVVDDSQLPKDRFSAERLKGVDSTLKIQPAKLEDSAVYLCASSLVSTGPYGYTFGSGTRLTVV.